The 21 T cell receptor beta chains in this list originate from one sample, sequenced in a study of CD8+ T cells in alopecia areata. Reverse transcription of extracted RNA yielded cDNA, which provided the sequencing template. Some clones are missing from TCRdb's copy, which holds only in-frame ones; the method was immunoSEQ multiplex PCR. The sample has fewer than 200,000 clones, over 50% seen once. The sample in question was CD4+ T cells sorted from blood, obtained at week 0. These receptors all stem from a human donor with alopecia areata.

This clone occurred a few times. This chain uses TRBV6-1 with TRBJ2-3, with 7 bases lining up with TRBD2. V gave up 10 bases and J gave up 2 bases; unmatched junction bases: 6. CDR1 is MNHNS and CDR2 is SASEGT in the germline V gene. There are 13 residues in the CDR3. The CDR3 loop reads CATPSGYTDTQYF. The DNA for the CDR3 is TGTGCCACCCCTAGCGGTTACACAGATACGCAGTATTTT.

The chain couples TRBV29-1 to TRBJ2-7, with D possibly being TRBD1 (5 bases). The CDR3 totals 14 residues. Germline CDR1 is SQVTM and CDR2 is ANQGSEA. Trimming stripped 7 bases from V and 3 bases from J, with 19 bases between. The CDR3 sequence is CSAAHRLTNYEQYF. The CDR3 DNA follows: TGCAGCGCCGCACACAGGCTGACAAACTACGAGCAGTACTTC.

V usage is TRBV11-2 and J usage is TRBJ1-2; TRBD1 might be the D (5 bases). V shed 5 bases and J shed 5 bases, with 18 bases lying between them. Germline CDR1 SGHAT, CDR2 FQNNGV. CDR3 length: 15 residues. CDR3 loop: CASSPWGTGIYGYTF. CDR3 bases: TGTGCCAGCAGCCCCTGGGGGACCGGGATATATGGCTACACCTTC.

V and J are TRBV29-1 and TRBJ2-4; TRBD1 is a possible D gene (5 bases). The germline gives CDR1 SQVTM, CDR2 ANQGSEA. The CDR3 loop spans 16 amino acids. V gave up 1 base and J gave up 0 bases, with 13 bases separating them. This chain's CDR3 is CSVEGGRPLAKNIQYF. The CDR3 bases are TGCAGCGTTGAAGGGGGCAGGCCGTTAGCCAAAAACATTCAGTACTTC.

V and J are TRBV6-1 and TRBJ2-5; D remains ambiguous. Germline values: CDR1 MNHNS, CDR2 SASEGT. Trimming pared 7 bases from V and 2 bases from J, leaving 5 bases between. The CDR3 covers 11 residues. CDR3 sequence (DNA): TGTGCCAGCACAGAACAAGAGACCCAGTACTTC. It codes for CASTEQETQYF.

Turning to this clone: The same CDR3 can be traced to other DNA sequences in this sample. The chain uses TRBV5-1 and TRBJ1-5, with TRBD1 matching over 10 bases. V dropped 4 bases and J dropped 7; count of bases not matched to a gene: 5. The CDR3 is 14 amino acids. CDR1 is SGHRS and CDR2 is YFSETQ in the germline V gene. CDR3 residues: CASSVGQGDQPQHF. The DNA of the CDR3 is TGCGCCAGCAGCGTTGGACAGGGGGACCAGCCCCAGCATTTT. Drawing the rest from reference TRBV5-1 and TRBJ1-5, the complete variable domain is KAGVTQTPRYLIKTRGQQVTLSCSPISGHRSVSWYQQTPGQGLQFLFEYFSETQRNKGNFPGRFSGRQFSNSRSEMNVSTLELGDSALYLCASSVGQGDQPQHFGDGTRLSIL.

This chain connects TRBV18 to TRBJ2-4; weak D call: TRBD2 (6 bases). V lost 3 bases and J lost 7, with 19 bases in between. The CDR3 sequence is 16 residues long. Germline loops: CDR1 KGHSH, CDR2 LQKENI. CDR3 DNA sequence: TGTGCCAGCTCACCCATCCCTGCGGGGTTGGGGAACATTCAGTACTTC. It yields the protein CASSPIPAGLGNIQYF.

The genes are TRBV12-5 and TRBJ2-7, with D perhaps TRBD1 (6 bases). V was shortened by 0 bases and J by 7 bases, with 10 bases between the two germline ends. The length of the CDR3 is 13 residues. CDR1 and CDR2 from the germline V gene are LGHNT and FRNRAP. CDR3 residues: CASGLVPGVEQYF. In DNA form, the CDR3 reads TGTGCTAGTGGTTTGGTCCCAGGGGTGGAGCAGTACTTC.

The gene calls are TRBV4-2 and TRBJ1-1; maybe TRBD1 (5 bases). The CDR3 sequence is 15 residues long. Germline V gene sequence: CDR1 LGHNA, CDR2 YNFKEQ. V was shortened by 0 bases and J by 2 bases, with 10 bases between the two germline ends. The CDR3 region has the DNA TGTGCCAGCAGCCAAGATGAACAGGTTAACACTGAAGCTTTCTTT. This sequence encodes CASSQDEQVNTEAFF.

This chain joins TRBV6-1 and TRBJ2-7, with a weak D call TRBD1 (5 bases). Per the germline V gene, CDR1 is MNHNS and CDR2 is SASEGT. The CDR3 runs 13 residues. V was pared by 5 bases and J by 2 bases, with 10 bases between. The CDR3 loop is CASSLQDPYEQYF. CDR3 DNA sequence: TGTGCCAGCAGTCTACAGGACCCCTACGAGCAGTACTTC.

The chain employs TRBV29-1 and TRBJ2-1, with 8 nucleotides matching TRBD1. CDR1 is SQVTM, CDR2 ANQGSEA, per germline. This CDR3 is 13 amino acids long. After removal of 4 bases from V and 6 bases from J, the junction contained 5 bases not matched to a gene. Here the CDR3 DNA reads TGCAGCGTTGTAGGACAGGGTCTCAATGAGCAGTTCTTC. As protein: CSVVGQGLNEQFF.

The count of this clone is one. Other DNA sequences in the same sample also yield this CDR3. The V and J genes are TRBV19 and TRBJ2-5; D is unclear. With 3 bases removed from V and 5 bases from J, the gap between germline ends came to 4 bases. Germline CDR1 LNHDA, CDR2 SQIVND (reference sequence). CDR3 length equals 11 residues. This chain's CDR3 is CASSIRETQYF. The DNA for the CDR3 is TGTGCCAGTAGTATTCGGGAGACCCAGTACTTC.

This clone was counted between two and nine times. J is TRBJ2-6 and V is TRBV7-2; maybe TRBD1 (5 bases). The CDR3 is 16 residues long. CDR1 is SGHTA and CDR2 is FQGNSA in the germline V gene. Trimming removed 5 bases from V and 3 bases from J, with 14 bases in between. The CDR3: CASSPQATSGANVLTF. The CDR3, as DNA: TGTGCCAGCAGCCCACAGGCTACGAGTGGGGCCAACGTCCTGACTTTC.

The V and J genes are TRBV5-1 and TRBJ2-2; D is unclear. The CDR3 covers 15 residues. From germline, CDR1 is SGHRS and CDR2 YFSETQ. Trimming removed 2 bases at V and 2 bases at J, with 10 bases between. This chain's CDR3 is CASSFTGRNTGELFF. CDR3 sequence (DNA): TGCGCCAGCAGCTTTACGGGCAGAAACACCGGGGAGCTGTTTTTT.

A few counts support this clone. This chain uses TRBV7-9 with TRBJ2-7; D not resolved. The CDR3 runs to 13 residues. Germline values: CDR1 SEHNR, CDR2 FQNEAQ (reference sequence). V was shortened by 5 bases and J by 1 base, with 9 bases between the two germline ends. For the CDR3, the DNA is TGTGCCAGCAGCCAGTCGGTGTCCTACGAGCAGTACTTC. The encoded protein is CASSQSVSYEQYF.

This chain links TRBV18 with TRBJ2-2, with 9 bases identical to TRBD2. CDR1 and CDR2 (germline): KGHSH, LQKENI. The CDR3 contains 15 residues. Trimming at V came to 4 bases and at J to 1 base, leaving 1 base not matched to a gene. In nucleotides, the CDR3 is TGTGCCAGCTCACGACTAGCGGTGAACACCGGGGAGCTGTTTTTT. It encodes CASSRLAVNTGELFF. The variable domain in full, with the rest retrieved from reference TRBV18 and TRBJ2-2, is NAGVMQNPRHLVRRRGQEARLRCSPMKGHSHVYWYRQLPEEGLKFMVYLQKENIIDESGMPKERFSAEFPKEGPSILRIQQVVRGDSAAYFCASSRLAVNTGELFFGEGSRLTVL.

The chain carries TRBV30 and TRBJ1-5; TRBD1 matches at 8 bases. The length of the CDR3 is 15 residues. The germline V gene encodes CDR1 GTSNPN and CDR2 SVGIG (reference sequence). Losses at the gene ends were 2 bases for V and 4 bases for J; bases not matched to a gene: 7. CDR3 nucleotide sequence: TGTGCCTGGAGTAGGACAGGGTATAGGAATCAGCCCCAGCATTTT. This codes for CAWSRTGYRNQPQHF.

There are a few counts of this clone. J is TRBJ2-2 and V is TRBV29-1, with a tentative D call TRBD1 (6 bases). V lost 4 bases, J lost 1 base, and 13 bases lay in between. The CDR3 consists of 15 residues. The germline gives CDR1 SQVTM, CDR2 ANQGSEA. Here the CDR3 DNA reads TGCAGCGTTGTCTCTGGACAGATGAACACCGGGGAGCTGTTTTTT. Its protein product is CSVVSGQMNTGELFF.

V usage is TRBV29-1 and J usage is TRBJ2-5; either TRBD1 or TRBD2 may supply D (5 bases each). The CDR3 contains 19 residues. The germline V gene has CDR1 SQVTM and CDR2 ANQGSEA. V lost 6 bases and J lost 9, with 38 bases in between. CDR3 nucleotide sequence: TGCAGCGTACCCGAACGGGACGCCCATAGACCCACGCAAGAGACGGCCCAGTACTTC. Translated: CSVPERDAHRPTQETAQYF. The entire variable domain, with the rest obtained from reference TRBV29-1 and TRBJ2-5, is as follows: SAVISQKPSRDICQRGTSLTIQCQVDSQVTMMFWYRQQPGQSLTLIATANQGSEATYESGFVIDKFPISRPNLTFSTLTVSNMSPEDSSIYLCSVPERDAHRPTQETAQYFGPGTRLLVL.

The chain combines TRBV5-6 with TRBJ1-2, with 8 bases aligning to TRBD1. Trimming removed 4 bases from V and 5 bases from J; junction bases left unmatched: 7. CDR1 SGHDT and CDR2 YYEEEE come from the germline V gene. The CDR3 runs to 14 residues. CDR3 nucleotide sequence: TGTGCCAGCAGCCGCGCAGGGGGCGCGTATGGCTACACCTTC. Amino acids: CASSRAGGAYGYTF.

The J gene is TRBJ1-1, the V gene TRBV15; 8 nucleotides agree with TRBD1. The germline V gene encodes CDR1 LNHNV and CDR2 YYDKDF (reference sequence). This CDR3 contains 15 residues. V lost 0 bases, J lost 8 bases, and 8 bases stayed unmatched. The CDR3 loop reads CATSRDGQGLTEAFF. CDR3 nucleotides: TGTGCCACCAGCAGAGATGGACAGGGATTGACCGAAGCTTTCTTT.